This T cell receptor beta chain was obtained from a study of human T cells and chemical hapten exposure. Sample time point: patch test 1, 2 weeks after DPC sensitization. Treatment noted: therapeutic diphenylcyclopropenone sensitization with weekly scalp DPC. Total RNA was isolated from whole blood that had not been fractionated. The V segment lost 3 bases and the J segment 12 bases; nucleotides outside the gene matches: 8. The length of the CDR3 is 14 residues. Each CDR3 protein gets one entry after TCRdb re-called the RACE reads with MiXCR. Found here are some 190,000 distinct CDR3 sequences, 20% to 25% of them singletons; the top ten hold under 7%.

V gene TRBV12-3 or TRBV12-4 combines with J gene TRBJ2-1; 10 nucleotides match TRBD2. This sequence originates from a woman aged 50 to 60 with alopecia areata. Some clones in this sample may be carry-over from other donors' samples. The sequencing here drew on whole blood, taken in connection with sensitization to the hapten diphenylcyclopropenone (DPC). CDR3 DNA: TGTGCCAGCAGTTTGAGTCTAGCGGGAGTGGGGCAGTTCTTC. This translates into CASSLSLAGVGQFF.